Shown below are 21 T cell receptor beta chains from a single sample sequenced in a study of blood T cell repertoires in COVID-19. The assay was immunoSEQ multiplex PCR, and TCRdb's table has in-frame clones only and misses some. This table has 150,000 to 200,000 clones, roughly 81% appearing once. Material: peripheral blood. These receptors were taken from a woman aged 80 or older with COVID-19, enrolled during active disease.

The V gene is TRBV15, the J gene TRBJ1-2, with D possibly matching TRBD1 (5 bases). The germline V and J ends were trimmed by 1 base and 4 bases, with 7 bases remaining between them. In germline, CDR1 is LNHNV, CDR2 YYDKDF (reference sequence). The CDR3 contains 13 residues. The CDR3 region is CATSRGQIYGYTF. Here the CDR3 DNA reads TGTGCCACCAGCAGAGGACAGATCTATGGCTACACCTTC.

The rearrangement joins TRBV14 to TRBJ2-7, with D tentatively TRBD1 (6 bases). V lost 4 bases to trimming and J lost 5 bases, with 21 bases between them. In germline, CDR1 is SGHDN, CDR2 FVKESK. CDR3 length: 16 residues. The CDR3 bases are TGTGCCAGCAGCCCCCGTCCCAGGGGTAGTGGGAACGAGCAGTACTTC. Amino acids: CASSPRPRGSGNEQYF.

The gene calls are TRBV27 and TRBJ2-2; D call uncertain. Germline loops: CDR1 MNHEY, CDR2 SMNVEV (reference sequence). V gave up 6 bases and J gave up 3 bases, with 8 bases separating them. This CDR3 contains 13 residues. The CDR3 DNA reads TGTGCCAGCAGAATAGAATACACCGGGGAGCTGTTTTTT. Its translation: CASRIEYTGELFF.

The V call is TRBV11-2, the J call TRBJ2-1, with TRBD2 matching 14 bases. Trimming took 4 bases from V and 9 from J; bases not matched to a gene: 5. Germline V gene lookup returns CDR1 SGHAT and CDR2 FQNNGV. The CDR3 has 15 residues. CDR3 amino acids: CASSSTSGGAAEQFF. In DNA, the CDR3 is TGTGCCAGCAGCTCGACTAGCGGGGGGGCAGCTGAGCAGTTCTTC.

The V gene is TRBV7-8, the J gene TRBJ2-7, with a tentative D call TRBD1 (6 bases). CDR3 length equals 13 residues. Trimming left V 2 bases short and J 3 bases short, with 8 bases between. Germline assignment: CDR1 SGHVS and CDR2 FQNEAQ. The CDR3: CASSLTGYYEQYF. The CDR3 bases are TGTGCCAGCAGCTTAACAGGGTACTACGAGCAGTACTTC.

The chain employs TRBV6-5 and TRBJ2-3; TRBD1 agrees at 10 bases. V lost 5 bases to trimming and J lost 4 bases; unmatched junction nucleotides: 6. Germline V lookup: CDR1 MNHEY, CDR2 SVGAGI. This CDR3 has 15 residues. The CDR3 region has the DNA TGTGCCAGCAGTAACCGGGACAGGGGTTCAGATACGCAGTATTTT. It yields the protein CASSNRDRGSDTQYF.

The chain carries TRBV7-3 and TRBJ2-2; D gene ambiguous. There are 16 residues in the CDR3. With 2 bases removed from V and 3 bases from J, the gap between germline ends came to 13 bases. The V gene's germline CDR1 is SGHTA and CDR2 FQGTGA. The CDR3, as DNA: TGTGCCAGCAGCTTATTAGGCCAGGTGGACACCGGGGAGCTGTTTTTT. It yields the protein CASSLLGQVDTGELFF.

V and J are TRBV5-5 and TRBJ2-7, with D perhaps matching TRBD1 (6 bases). V was clipped by 1 base and J by 1 base, with 9 bases between them. The CDR3 consists of 14 residues. The germline CDR1 and CDR2 sequences are SGHKS and YYEKEE (reference sequence). CDR3 protein: CASSLWTASYEQYF. The DNA for the CDR3 is TGTGCCAGCAGCTTGTGGACAGCTTCCTACGAGCAGTACTTC.

This chain links TRBV18 with TRBJ1-5; tentative D call: TRBD1 (5 bases). This CDR3 has 13 amino acids. V dropped 6 bases and J dropped 3 bases, with 9 bases sitting between them. The V gene's germline CDR1 is KGHSH and CDR2 LQKENI. This CDR3 is CASSGTYNQPQHF. The DNA for the CDR3 is TGTGCCAGCTCGGGGACTTACAATCAGCCCCAGCATTTT.

This clone appeared a few times. The rearrangement joins TRBV19 to TRBJ2-2, with 13 bases lining up with TRBD2. J was trimmed by 7 bases and V by 3 bases; bases with no gene match: 8. CDR1 and CDR2 (germline): LNHDA, SQIVND (reference sequence). The CDR3 is 17 residues long. For the CDR3, the DNA is TGTGCCAGTAGTATTGTACTAGCGGGGGGGCACGGCGGGGAGCTGTTTTTT. Translated, it gives CASSIVLAGGHGGELFF.

The chain couples TRBV28 to TRBJ1-2; D not certain. Trimming took off 5 bases at V and 2 bases at J, with 12 bases between the two ends. This CDR3 comprises 14 residues. Germline CDR1 and CDR2: MDHEN and SYDVKM. This CDR3 reads CASSRAGINYGYTF. CDR3 DNA: TGTGCCAGCAGTCGTGCGGGGATAAACTATGGCTACACCTTC.

The CDR3 sequence is CASSQDGNTEREQYF. For the CDR3, the DNA is TGTGCCAGCAGCCAAGATGGAAACACCGAGAGGGAGCAGTACTTC. The rearrangement joins TRBV4-2 to TRBJ2-7, with unresolved D. CDR3 length: 15 residues. V lost 0 bases and J lost 7, with 16 bases in between. Germline CDR1 LGHNA, CDR2 YNFKEQ.

The CDR3 loop is CASSLPNRQASSYNEQFF. The CDR3 bases are TGTGCCAGCAGCTTACCCAATCGACAGGCCAGCTCCTACAATGAGCAGTTCTTC. This chain joins TRBV7-6 and TRBJ2-1; D is perhaps TRBD1 (6 bases). V lost 2 bases and J 0 bases, leaving 17 bases between the germline ends. This CDR3 is 18 amino acids long. The germline V gene has CDR1 SGHVS and CDR2 FNYEAQ.

This chain joins TRBV5-1 and TRBJ1-4; TRBD1 aligns across 9 bases. Germline-derived CDR1 and CDR2 are SGHRS and YFSETQ. V shed 4 bases and J 6 bases; nucleotides not matched to a gene: 4. The CDR3 runs 14 residues. The CDR3 coding sequence is TGCGCCAGCAGCCCCGGGACAGGGTATGAAAAACTGTTTTTT. It codes for CASSPGTGYEKLFF.

This clone was seen only once. V gene TRBV15 combines with J gene TRBJ2-3, with 10 bases lining up with TRBD2. Germline values: CDR1 LNHNV, CDR2 YYDKDF (reference sequence). The CDR3 covers 16 residues. The trim removed 0 bases at V and 6 bases at J, leaving 6 bases unmatched. The chain's CDR3 is CATSRDASGSGDTQYF. DNA of the CDR3: TGTGCCACCAGCAGAGATGCTAGCGGGAGCGGGGATACGCAGTATTTT.

This chain links TRBV7-9 with TRBJ2-6; 9 bases map to TRBD1. Germline assignment: CDR1 SEHNR and CDR2 FQNEAQ (reference sequence). V lost 2 bases, J lost 4 bases, and 6 bases stayed unmatched. The CDR3 covers 17 residues. DNA for the CDR3: TGTGCCAGCAGCTTACGGGGACAGGGTGCCGGGGCCAACGTCCTGACTTTC. As protein: CASSLRGQGAGANVLTF. The full variable domain, its missing parts supplied by reference TRBV7-9 and TRBJ2-6, is DTGVSQNPRHKITKRGQNVTFRCDPISEHNRLYWYRQTLGQGPEFLTYFQNEAQLEKSRLLSDRFSAERPKGSFSTLEIQRTEQGDSAMYLCASSLRGQGAGANVLTFGAGSRLTVL.

This clone was detected once. The chain couples TRBV3-1 (or the pseudogene TRBV3-2) to TRBJ2-7; no firm D call. Trimming stripped 2 bases from V and 3 bases from J, with 5 bases between. CDR3 length: 12 amino acids. CDR1 LGHDT and CDR2 YNNKEL come from the germline V gene (reference sequence). CDR3 residues: CASSQQVYEQYF. DNA for the CDR3: TGTGCCAGCAGCCAACAGGTCTACGAGCAGTACTTC.

V is TRBV5-1 and J is TRBJ1-1, with TRBD1 identical over 7 bases. V shed 2 bases and J 5 bases; nucleotides not matched to a gene: 6. The germline gives CDR1 SGHRS, CDR2 YFSETQ. This CDR3 contains 14 residues. The CDR3 loop reads CASSFQGVGTEAFF. The CDR3 region has the DNA TGCGCCAGCAGCTTTCAGGGGGTGGGGACTGAAGCTTTCTTT.

The V gene is TRBV10-3, the J gene TRBJ2-1, with 12 positions matching TRBD2. This CDR3 comprises 17 residues. V was clipped by 2 bases and J by 2 bases; unmatched bases: 4. Per germline, CDR1 ENHRY and CDR2 SYGVKD. The CDR3 DNA follows: TGTGCCATCAGTGAGCTAGCGGGAGGGCAGACCTACAATGAGCAGTTCTTC. The encoded protein is CAISELAGGQTYNEQFF.

The chain has TRBV19 and TRBJ1-1; possible D gene TRBD1, 6 bases. CDR1 LNHDA and CDR2 SQIVND come from the germline V gene (reference sequence). The CDR3 covers 14 residues. The V and J ends lost 1 base and 4 bases respectively, with 10 bases between them. Here the CDR3 reads CASSIVSGATEAFF. Here the CDR3 DNA reads TGTGCCAGTAGTATAGTTTCAGGGGCCACTGAAGCTTTCTTT.

The V and J genes are TRBV19 and TRBJ1-6; the match to TRBD1 covers 7 bases. Germline V gene data show CDR1 as LNHDA and CDR2 as SQIVND (reference sequence). This CDR3 has 15 residues. V shed 3 bases, J shed 9 bases, and the junction held 8 bases outside the gene matches. CDR3 sequence reads: CASSIEEGARSPLHF. The CDR3 bases are TGTGCCAGTAGTATCGAGGAGGGGGCGCGTTCACCCCTCCACTTT.